A selection of T cell receptor beta chains follows, all from one sample in a study of PD-L1 blockade in urothelial cancer. Method: immunoSEQ multiplex PCR; TCRdb's copy keeps in-frame clones and lacks some. The sample shows some 56,000 clones, about 85% of them seen only once. The sequences come from PBMCs, collected around atezolizumab (anti-PD-L1) treatment. Receptors originate from a man in his 70s with urothelial cancer. CDR3s include the opening cysteine and the closing phenylalanine or tryptophan. Each record gives: clone size, J gene, D gene, V gene, CDR3 protein, CDR3 DNA. A D gene is named only where the DNA matches it firmly. Part of the rows lack a size; the others show once, few, many or a class for expanded clones.

- TRBJ2-7 - TRBV18 CASSAANQGSEQYF TGTGCCAGCTCGGCGGCCAACCAGGGGAGCGAGCAGTACTTC
- TRBJ2-7 TRBD2 TRBV28 CASSSLPGLADYYEQYF TGTGCCAGCAGTTCACTCCCCGGACTAGCGGACTACTACGAGCAGTACTTC
- TRBJ1-1 - TRBV19 CASSIGPGITEAFF TGTGCCAGTAGTATCGGGCCCGGGATCACTGAAGCTTTCTTT
- TRBJ2-3 TRBD1 TRBV7-7 CASSPGQGTDTQYF TGTGCTAGCAGCCCGGGACAGGGGACAGATACGCAGTATTTT
once TRBJ1-5 - TRBV6-1 CASSEVGGPLIF TGTGCCAGCAGTGAAGTTGGGGGCCCGCTAATCTTT
- TRBJ2-3 TRBD2 TRBV10-3 CAISGLADDTQYF TGTGCCATCAGTGGACTAGCGGACGATACGCAGTATTTT
once TRBJ2-1 - TRBV11-2 CASSPEVGNEQFF TGTGCCAGCAGCCCCGAAGTCGGGAATGAGCAGTTCTTC
- TRBJ1-1 - TRBV28 CASRPFTGNTEAFF TGTGCCAGCAGGCCATTCACAGGGAACACTGAAGCTTTCTTT
- TRBJ1-1 TRBD1 TRBV5-8 CASSLGQGAPDTEAFF TGTGCCAGCAGCTTGGGACAGGGGGCGCCGGACACTGAAGCTTTCTTT
- TRBJ1-5 - TRBV30 CAWSRGVDSNQPQHF TGTGCCTGGAGCCGGGGAGTTGATAGCAATCAGCCCCAGCATTTT
- TRBJ2-2 - TRBV5-1 CASRAGTANTGELFF TGCGCCAGCAGAGCCGGGACTGCAAACACCGGGGAGCTGTTTTTT
- TRBJ1-1 - TRBV28 CASSTGQSSTEAFF TGTGCCAGCAGTACCGGACAGTCCTCTACTGAAGCTTTCTTT
- TRBJ1-1 - TRBV27 CASSLSGAMNTEAFF TGTGCCAGCAGTTTATCGGGGGCCATGAACACTGAAGCTTTCTTT
- TRBJ2-5 TRBD2 TRBV25-1 CASSESDLGRVETQYF TGTGCCAGCAGTGAATCCGACCTTGGGAGGGTGGAGACCCAGTACTTC
- TRBJ2-1 - TRBV7-9 CASSLLGRNEQFF TGTGCCAGCAGCCTCCTGGGGCGGAATGAGCAGTTCTTC
- TRBJ2-3 - TRBV6-1 CASSEDPGAGMDTQYF TGTGCCAGCAGTGAAGATCCAGGGGCCGGGATGGATACGCAGTATTTT